This TCR beta chain appears in the sequencing data of a study of Tregs in tolerant kidney transplant recipients. Here immunoSEQ multiplex PCR was the method, and the copy in TCRdb shows in-frame clones only, minus some. Its table lists under 30,000 clones. Of note for this clone: Its specificity is not known. The missing CDR3 end, 3 residues past where the read stops, is filled in from the germline J gene.

Findings of the study overall: Some patients' samples used different primers over time, so nucleotide sequences weren't comparable.

The nonmyeloablative bone marrow transplants came from related graft donors, with transient mixed chimerism. J lost 1 base, V lost 4 bases, and 3 bases had no gene match. This CDR3 region has 15 residues. The germline gives CDR1 SGHTA, CDR2 FQGNSA. The chain joins TRBV7-2 to TRBJ2-1; TRBD1 aligns across 8 bases. Material: CD4+ T cells from blood (PBMCs), obtained 6 months after the transplant. The sequence derives from a human patient who received a combined kidney and bone marrow transplant. Some T cells may possibly be graft donor cells. CDR3 sequence reads: CASSSDRGSYNEQFF. The CDR3 bases that were read are TGTGCCAGCAGCTCCGACAGGGGATCCTACAATGAG.